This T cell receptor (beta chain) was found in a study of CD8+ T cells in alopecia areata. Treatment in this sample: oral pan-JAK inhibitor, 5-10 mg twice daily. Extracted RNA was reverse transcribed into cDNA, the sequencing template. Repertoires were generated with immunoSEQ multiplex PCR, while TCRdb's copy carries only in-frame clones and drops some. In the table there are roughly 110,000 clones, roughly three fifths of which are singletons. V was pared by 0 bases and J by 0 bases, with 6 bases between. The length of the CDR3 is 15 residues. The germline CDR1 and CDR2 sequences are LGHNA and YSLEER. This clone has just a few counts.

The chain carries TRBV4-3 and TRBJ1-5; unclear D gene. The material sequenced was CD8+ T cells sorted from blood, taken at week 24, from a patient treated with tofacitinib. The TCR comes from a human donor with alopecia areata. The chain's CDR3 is CASSQDPYSNQPQHF. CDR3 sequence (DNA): TGCGCCAGCAGCCAAGATCCCTATAGCAATCAGCCCCAGCATTTT.